This TCR beta chain is from a study of glioma-infiltrating T cells. Points from the study as a whole: Above-expected tissue-blood divergence occurred in all gliomas, most in low-grade ones. Very few CDR3 sequences were shared between tissue and blood.

The ends were cut back, 3 bases at V and 0 bases at J, with 12 bases in the middle. Germline CDR1 reads KGHDR; CDR2 reads SFDVKD. The CDR3 sequence is 16 residues long. Amplification of TCR alpha and beta CDR3 regions from RNA used iRepertoire nested multiplex PCR. TCRdb called the multiplex PCR reads again in MiXCR, with one record for every CDR3 protein. The table has about 130,000 distinct CDR3 sequences, more than 20% seen once. As regards this clonotype: The antigen is not known.

This receptor was identified in a human donor with low-grade glioma or glioblastoma, undergoing nonglioma brain surgery, or in good health (not recorded which). Sequenced: glioma tissue, nonneoplastic brain tissue, or PBMCs (not recorded which). The chain links TRBV24-1 to TRBJ2-3; D is perhaps TRBD2 (6 bases). The CDR3 is CATSDGGTQSTDTQYF. The CDR3 DNA reads as TGTGCCACCAGTGATGGCGGGACCCAAAGCACAGATACGCAGTATTTT.